The TCR beta chain under discussion was sequenced for a study of CD8 T cells in Susac syndrome. This clonotype came up once. An input of 0.5 to 1 ug of RNA was subjected to reverse transcription using random hexamers. An immunoSEQ multiplex PCR generated amplified TCR beta CDR3 products spanning 54 Vbeta and 13 Jbeta. TCRdb used MiXCR to reprocess the immunoSEQ multiplex PCR reads, holding one entry per CDR3 protein. This table holds roughly 180,000 distinct CDR3 sequences, approximately 94% found once. CDR3 length: 11 amino acids. CDR1 and CDR2 from the germline V gene are GTSNPN and SVGIG (reference sequence). V was cut by 3 bases and J by 3 bases, with 6 bases left in between. Sequencing of TCR beta drew on CD8+ and CD4+ T cells from blood. Controls comprised healthy donors matched for age and sex.

The TCR comes from a human donor in good health. The genes are TRBV30 and TRBJ2-7; D might be TRBD2 (5 bases). Input material: CD4+ T cells from PBMCs. CDR3 region: CAWSRDYEQYF. As DNA, the CDR3 is TGTGCCTGGAGCCGGGACTACGAGCAGTACTTC.